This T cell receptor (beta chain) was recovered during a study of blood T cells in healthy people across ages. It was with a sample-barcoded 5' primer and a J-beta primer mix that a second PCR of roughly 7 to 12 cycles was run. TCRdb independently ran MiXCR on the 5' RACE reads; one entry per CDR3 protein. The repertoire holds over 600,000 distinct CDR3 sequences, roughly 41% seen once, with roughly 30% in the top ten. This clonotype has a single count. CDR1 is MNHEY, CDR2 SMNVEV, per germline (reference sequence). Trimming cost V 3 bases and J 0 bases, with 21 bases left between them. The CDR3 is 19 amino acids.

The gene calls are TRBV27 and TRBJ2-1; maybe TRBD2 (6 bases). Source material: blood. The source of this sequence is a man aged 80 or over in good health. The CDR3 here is CASSFLPGTLESSYNEQFF. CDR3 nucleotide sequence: TGTGCCAGCAGTTTTCTCCCTGGGACTCTAGAGAGCTCCTACAATGAGCAGTTCTTC.